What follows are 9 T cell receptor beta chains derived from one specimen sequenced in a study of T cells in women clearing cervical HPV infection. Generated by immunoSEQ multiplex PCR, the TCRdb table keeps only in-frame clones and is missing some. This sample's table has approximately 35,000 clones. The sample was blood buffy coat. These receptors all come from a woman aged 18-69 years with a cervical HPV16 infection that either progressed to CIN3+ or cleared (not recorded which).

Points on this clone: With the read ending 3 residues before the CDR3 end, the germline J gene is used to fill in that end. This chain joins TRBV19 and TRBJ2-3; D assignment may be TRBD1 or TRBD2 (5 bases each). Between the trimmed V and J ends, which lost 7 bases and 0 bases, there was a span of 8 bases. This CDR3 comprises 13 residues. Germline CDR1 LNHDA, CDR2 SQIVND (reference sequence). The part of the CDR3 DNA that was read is TGTGCCAGTAAGAGGGGCAGCACAGATACG. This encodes CASKRGSTDT. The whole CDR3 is CASKRGSTDTQYF.

The CDR3 here is CASSLSEGKAKNIQYF. The covered CDR3 bases are TGTGCCAGCAGTTTGTCGGAGGGGAAAGCCAAAAACATT. This sequence joins TRBV12-3 or TRBV12-4 and TRBJ2-4, with a possible D match to TRBD2 (6 bases). The CDR3 end lies 3 residues beyond the end of the read and is filled in from the germline J gene. The CDR3 sequence is 16 residues long. V lost 3 bases and J 0 bases, leaving 12 bases between the germline ends.

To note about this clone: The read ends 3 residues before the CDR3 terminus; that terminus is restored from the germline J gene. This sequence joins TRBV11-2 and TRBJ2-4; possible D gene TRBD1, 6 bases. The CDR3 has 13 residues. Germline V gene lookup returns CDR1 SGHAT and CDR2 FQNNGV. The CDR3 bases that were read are TGTGCCAGCAGCTTAACAGGGAACTATGGT. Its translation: CASSLTGNYG. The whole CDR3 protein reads CASSLTGNYGQYF.

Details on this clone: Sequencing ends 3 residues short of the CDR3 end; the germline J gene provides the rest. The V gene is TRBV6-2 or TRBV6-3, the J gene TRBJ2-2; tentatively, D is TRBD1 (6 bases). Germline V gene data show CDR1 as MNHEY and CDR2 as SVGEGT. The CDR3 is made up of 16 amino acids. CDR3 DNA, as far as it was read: TGTGCCAGCAGGCGAGGGGGTACCTCTGGGGCCAACGTG. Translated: CASRRGGTSGANV. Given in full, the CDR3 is CASRRGGTSGANVLFF.

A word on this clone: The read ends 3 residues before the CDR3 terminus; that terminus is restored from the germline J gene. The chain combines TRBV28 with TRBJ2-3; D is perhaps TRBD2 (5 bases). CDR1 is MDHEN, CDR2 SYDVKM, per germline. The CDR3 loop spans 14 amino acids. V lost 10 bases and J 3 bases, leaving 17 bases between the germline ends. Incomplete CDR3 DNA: TGTGCCACCTTATTTCTCCGGGGTACAGATACG. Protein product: CATLFLRGTDT. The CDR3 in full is CATLFLRGTDTQYF. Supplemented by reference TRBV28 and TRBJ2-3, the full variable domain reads DVKVTQSSRYLVKRTGEKVFLECVQDMDHENMFWYRQDPGLGLRLIYFSYDVKMKEKGDIPEGYSVSREKKERFSLILESASTNQTSMYLCATLFLRGTDTQYFGPGTRLTVL.

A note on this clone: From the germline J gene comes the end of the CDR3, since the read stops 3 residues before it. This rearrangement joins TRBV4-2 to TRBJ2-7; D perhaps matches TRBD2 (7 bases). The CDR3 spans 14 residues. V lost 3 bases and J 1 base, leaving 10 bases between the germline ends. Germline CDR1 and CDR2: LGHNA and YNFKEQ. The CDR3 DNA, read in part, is TGTGCCAGCAGCCAGCGGGGGCCATCCTACGAG. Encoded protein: CASSQRGPSYE. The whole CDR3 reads CASSQRGPSYEQYF.

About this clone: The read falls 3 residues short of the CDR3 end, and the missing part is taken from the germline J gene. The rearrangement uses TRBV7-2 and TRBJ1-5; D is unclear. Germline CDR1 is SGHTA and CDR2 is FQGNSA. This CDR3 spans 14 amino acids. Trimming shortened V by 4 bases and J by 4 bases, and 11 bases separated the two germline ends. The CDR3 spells CASSSGLSNQPQHF. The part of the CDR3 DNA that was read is TGTGCCAGCAGCTCAGGACTGTCAAATCAGCCC.

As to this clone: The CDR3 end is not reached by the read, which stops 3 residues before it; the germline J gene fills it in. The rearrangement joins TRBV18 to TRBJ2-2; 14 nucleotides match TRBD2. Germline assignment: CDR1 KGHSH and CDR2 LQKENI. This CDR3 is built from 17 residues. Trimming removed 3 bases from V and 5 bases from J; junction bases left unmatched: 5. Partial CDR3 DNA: TGTGCCAGCTCACCCGGACGGACTAGCGGGGGGACCGGGGAG. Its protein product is CASSPGRTSGGTGE. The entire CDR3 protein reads CASSPGRTSGGTGELFF.

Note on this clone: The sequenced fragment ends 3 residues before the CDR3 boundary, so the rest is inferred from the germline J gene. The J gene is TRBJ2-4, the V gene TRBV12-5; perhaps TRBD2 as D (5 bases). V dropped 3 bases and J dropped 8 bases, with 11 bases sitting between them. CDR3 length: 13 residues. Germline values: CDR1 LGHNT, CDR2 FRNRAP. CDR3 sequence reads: CASGLVASDIQYF. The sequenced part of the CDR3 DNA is TGTGCTAGTGGTTTAGTAGCGTCGGACATT. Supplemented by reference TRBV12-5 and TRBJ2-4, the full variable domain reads DARVTQTPRHKVTEMGQEVTMRCQPILGHNTVFWYRQTMMQGLELLAYFRNRAPLDDSGMPKDRFSAEMPDATLATLKIQPSEPRDSAVYFCASGLVASDIQYFGAGTRLSVL.